This entry lists 6 T cell receptor beta chains sequenced from one sample in a study of blood T cell repertoires in COVID-19. The data were produced by immunoSEQ multiplex PCR, yet TCRdb's version contains in-frame clones alone and is incomplete. The data hold around 310,000 clones, with just under 90% observed a single time. Sequenced input: PBMCs or T cells enriched from blood (not recorded which). All receptors derive from a woman aged 25 to 39 who had recovered from COVID-19.

This rearrangement joins TRBV10-1 to TRBJ1-5; TRBD1 matches at 7 bases. From germline, CDR1 is WNHNN and CDR2 SYGVQD (reference sequence). After removal of 4 bases from V and 9 bases from J, the junction contained 3 bases not matched to a gene. The CDR3 loop spans 12 amino acids. Written as DNA, the CDR3 is TGCGCCAGCAGTGGGGACAGTTTGCCCCAGCATTTT. Encoded protein: CASSGDSLPQHF.

The V and J genes are TRBV28 and TRBJ1-5; 10 bases match TRBD1. The V gene end was trimmed by 1 base and the J gene end by 6 bases; junction bases not matched to a gene: 3. The length of the CDR3 is 15 residues. CDR1 is MDHEN, CDR2 SYDVKM, per germline. CDR3 region: CASSLYRTGGQPQHF. CDR3 nucleotides: TGTGCCAGCAGTTTATATAGGACAGGGGGTCAGCCCCAGCATTTT.

V usage is TRBV28 and J usage is TRBJ2-5; D call uncertain. Germline values: CDR1 MDHEN, CDR2 SYDVKM. Trimming left V 0 bases short and J 4 bases short, with 9 bases between. The CDR3 is 14 residues long. CDR3 in DNA: TGTGCCAGCAGTTTATGGACCGGCGGAGAGACCCAGTACTTC. The encoded protein is CASSLWTGGETQYF.

This sequence joins TRBV30 and TRBJ1-5; TRBD1 matches at 7 bases. Trimming at V came to 7 bases and at J to 0 bases, leaving 18 bases not matched to a gene. The germline V gene has CDR1 GTSNPN and CDR2 SVGIG (reference sequence). The CDR3 covers 18 residues. This chain's CDR3 is CAFHSPGTDQYSNQPQHF. The CDR3 region has the DNA TGTGCCTTTCATTCGCCCGGGACAGACCAATATAGCAATCAGCCCCAGCATTTT. The variable domain in full, with the rest retrieved from reference TRBV30 and TRBJ1-5, is SQTIHQWPATLVQPVGSPLSLECTVEGTSNPNLYWYRQAAGRGLQLLFYSVGIGQISSEVPQNLSASRPQDRQFILSSKKLLLSDSGFYLCAFHSPGTDQYSNQPQHFGDGTRLSIL.

The CDR3 reads CASSSTPGHYNEQFF. CDR3 nucleotides: TGTGCCAGCAGCTCCACCCCAGGCCACTACAATGAGCAGTTCTTC. V is TRBV11-3 and J is TRBJ2-1; the D is unclear. CDR1 is SGHNT, CDR2 YENEEA, per germline. The CDR3 consists of 15 residues. V was cut by 4 bases and J by 3 bases, with 13 bases left in between.

CDR3 amino acids: CASSTGGETDTQYF. The DNA for the CDR3 is TGTGCCAGCAGTACAGGGGGGGAAACAGATACGCAGTATTTT. The chain carries TRBV5-5 and TRBJ2-3; D perhaps matches TRBD1 (8 bases). This CDR3 spans 14 amino acids. V gave up 5 bases and J gave up 3 bases, with 13 bases separating them. CDR1 is SGHKS and CDR2 is YYEKEE in the germline V gene (reference sequence).